The sequence of this T cell receptor beta chain was determined in a study of cytomegalovirus exposure and HLA in healthy donors. Study-wide results and caveats: TRBV6-2, TRBV6-3 and some other V segments were unresolvable in 87-base-pair reads. The number of N-insertions in an Asian-associated ancestry cluster was reportedly below the approximately 700-donor mean in a later analysis. Analyses of presence and absence presupposed an approximately uniform sequencing depth across donors.

Of note for this clone: Its antigen remains unidentified.

The V gene end was trimmed by 7 bases and the J gene end by 1 base; junction bases not matched to a gene: 5. Germline CDR1 SEHNR, CDR2 FQNEAQ (reference sequence). This CDR3 spans 14 amino acids. Donors in the study were healthy people who gave bone marrow. Both 60 Vbeta primers and 13 Jbeta primers went into the PCR. The data were produced by immunoSEQ multiplex PCR, yet TCRdb's version contains in-frame clones alone and is incomplete. The repertoire consists of around 90,000 clones, with approximately 81% occurring once and the leading ten covering less than 8%. The receptor was derived from a man aged 40-49 years in good health and CMV-seropositive. This chain joins TRBV7-9 and TRBJ2-7, with TRBD1 matching 9 bases. The sequenced sample consisted of PBMCs. CDR3 sequence reads: CASTKDRGSYEQYF. The CDR3 coding sequence is TGTGCCAGCACCAAGGACAGGGGATCCTACGAGCAGTACTTC.